The 7 T cell receptor beta chains given below trace back to one sample, sequenced in a study of T cell repertoires in cytomegalovirus infection. TCRdb independently ran MiXCR on the reads; one entry per CDR3 protein. Seen here are more than 75,000 distinct CDR3 sequences, over 25% observed once, and the top ten hold over 60%. No antigen has been identified for these receptors. The specimen was CD8+ T cells from cultured PBMCs, collected from culture after CMV antigen stimulation. Receptors were obtained from a human donor in good health (CMV status not recorded). Some clones in this sample may be carry-over from other donors' samples.

This clonotype has only a few counts. This sequence joins TRBV7-9 and TRBJ1-1, with D hard to call. The CDR3 sequence is 13 residues long. Germline CDR1 is SEHNR and CDR2 is FQNEAQ (reference sequence). The ends were cut back, 3 bases at V and 2 bases at J, with 7 bases in the middle. DNA of the CDR3: TGTGCCAGCAGCTTCGCCAGTAACACTGAAGCTTTCTTT. Amino acids: CASSFASNTEAFF.

This clonotype has only a few counts. V gene TRBV5-1 combines with J gene TRBJ2-5; D is undetermined. This CDR3 is built from 13 residues. In germline, CDR1 is SGHRS, CDR2 YFSETQ. With 4 bases removed from V and 0 bases from J, the gap between germline ends came to 7 bases. The CDR3, as DNA: TGCGCCAGCAGCGTTGGGGACCAAGAGACCCAGTACTTC. Translation gives CASSVGDQETQYF.

J is TRBJ1-3 and V is TRBV19; 7 positions agree with TRBD1. Germline loops: CDR1 LNHDA, CDR2 SQIVND (reference sequence). J lost 1 base, V lost 6 bases, and 9 bases had no gene match. CDR3 length: 16 residues. As DNA, the CDR3 is TGTGCCAGTAGCCCCGACAGGGTTCCTTCTGGAAACACCATATATTTT. Translation: CASSPDRVPSGNTIYF.

J is TRBJ1-2 and V is TRBV20-1; possible D gene TRBD1, 5 bases. The CDR3 runs 15 residues. Trimming stripped 3 bases from V and 2 bases from J, with 16 bases between. Germline CDR1 DFQATT, CDR2 SNEGSKA (reference sequence). The CDR3 DNA reads TGCAGTGCTAGCAACCTGCGCGGACAAAACTATGGCTACACCTTC. As protein: CSASNLRGQNYGYTF.

This clonotype was observed many times. This chain uses TRBV7-8 with TRBJ1-1, with D perhaps matching TRBD1 (6 bases). V was trimmed by 4 bases and J by 0 bases, leaving 9 bases between them. Per the germline V gene, CDR1 is SGHVS and CDR2 is FQNEAQ. This CDR3 is 14 amino acids long. This CDR3 reads CASSYRVMNTEAFF. The CDR3 region has the DNA TGTGCCAGCAGCTACAGGGTTATGAACACTGAAGCTTTCTTT. Using reference TRBV7-8 and TRBJ1-1 for the parts outside the CDR3, the full variable domain is GAGVSQSPRYKVAKRGQDVALRCDPISGHVSLFWYQQALGQGPEFLTYFQNEAQLDKSGLPSDRFFAERPEGSVSTLKIQRTQQEDSAVYLCASSYRVMNTEAFFGQGTRLTVV.

This clonotype showed up just a few times. This chain connects TRBV7-9 to TRBJ2-1; possible D gene TRBD2, 6 bases. Per the germline V gene, CDR1 is SEHNR and CDR2 is FQNEAQ (reference sequence). V was pared by 5 bases and J by 10 bases, with 12 bases between. The CDR3 is 12 residues long. CDR3 nucleotides: TGTGCCAGCAGCCCGGCGGGGTACGAGCAGTTCTTC. As protein: CASSPAGYEQFF. Combining the CDR3 with reference TRBV7-9 and TRBJ2-1 gives the whole variable domain DTGVSQNPRHKITKRGQNVTFRCDPISEHNRLYWYRQTLGQGPEFLTYFQNEAQLEKSRLLSDRFSAERPKGSFSTLEIQRTEQGDSAMYLCASSPAGYEQFFGPGTRLTVL.

In this sample, this clonotype turned up a few times. The chain is built from TRBV27 and TRBJ1-1; D not resolved. This CDR3 is 15 amino acids long. V lost 0 bases and J 1 base, leaving 9 bases between the germline ends. Germline loops: CDR1 MNHEY, CDR2 SMNVEV (reference sequence). The CDR3 reads CASSLSSQPNTEAFF. As DNA, the CDR3 is TGTGCCAGCAGTTTATCATCACAGCCGAACACTGAAGCTTTCTTT.